Described below is a single TCR beta chain sequence and its context. Authors' analysis steps: Amplification of reference gene primers was used by the study to estimate nucleated cell counts. Only in-frame clones appear in the TCRdb table, and some are missing; sequencing was by immunoSEQ multiplex PCR. V, J and clone size reflect that table, while D and trimming were determined from the DNA. The sample includes 260,000 or so clones, approximately 91% of them seen just once. The entry originates in a study of blood T cell repertoires in COVID-19. Overall study context: Collection of acute and convalescent COVID-19 samples took place in the United States, Italy and Spain. T cells, B-cell-depleted T cells, or PBMCs supplied cDNA or gDNA.

The CDR3 spans 14 residues. The V end was cut by 0 bases, the J end by 4 bases, with 8 bases between. Germline V gives CDR1 KGHSH, CDR2 LQKENI. The chain has TRBV18 and TRBJ2-3; no definite D call. The clonotype comes from a man younger than 35 with active or convalescent COVID-19. Sequenced input: peripheral blood. The CDR3 DNA follows: TGTGCCAGCTCACCACCCTCTATTTCAGATACGCAGTATTTT. This encodes CASSPPSISDTQYF.